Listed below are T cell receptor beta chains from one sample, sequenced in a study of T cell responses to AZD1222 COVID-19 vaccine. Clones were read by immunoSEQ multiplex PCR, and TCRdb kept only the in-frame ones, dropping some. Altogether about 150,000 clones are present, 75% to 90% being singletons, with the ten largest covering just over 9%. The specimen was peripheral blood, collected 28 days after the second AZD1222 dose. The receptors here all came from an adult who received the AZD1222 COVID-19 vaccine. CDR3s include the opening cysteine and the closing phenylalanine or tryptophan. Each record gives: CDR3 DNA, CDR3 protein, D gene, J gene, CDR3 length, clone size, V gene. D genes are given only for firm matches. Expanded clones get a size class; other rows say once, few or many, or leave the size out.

TGCAGCGTTGATCAGGGCTCTGGGGCCAACGTCCTGACTTTC	CSVDQGSGANVLTF	.	TRBJ2-6	14	.	TRBV29-1
TGTGCCAGCTGGGCAGCTAATTCACCCCTCCACTTT	CASWAANSPLHF	.	TRBJ1-6	12	.	TRBV28
TGTGCCACCAGTTCTAGCGGGAGAGGGGAGACCCAGTACTTC	CATSSSGRGETQYF	TRBD2	TRBJ2-5	14	.	TRBV24-1
TGTGCCAGCAGCTTACTTTACGTTGGAAGGGGAAGCTCCTACAATGAGCAGTTCTTC	CASSLLYVGRGSSYNEQFF	.	TRBJ2-1	19	.	TRBV7-3
TGTGCCAGCCTGGGGACATTAGAGGGCTACACCTTC	CASLGTLEGYTF	.	TRBJ1-2	12	once	TRBV6-5
TGTGCCAGCAGCGCCGGGACGGGAGTTTCCTATGGCTACACCTTC	CASSAGTGVSYGYTF	.	TRBJ1-2	15	.	TRBV9
TGTGCCAGCAGTGAAGGTGCTCAGCCCCAGCATTTT	CASSEGAQPQHF	.	TRBJ1-5	12	.	TRBV2
TGTGCCAGCAGCCCACTGAGTTACACCGGGGAGCTGTTTTTT	CASSPLSYTGELFF	.	TRBJ2-2	14	.	TRBV7-9
TGTGCCAGCACGGGAAGGTCTGAAGCTTTCTTT	CASTGRSEAFF	.	TRBJ1-1	11	.	TRBV6-6
TGTGCCAGCAGCGTACTCGGGGGGCGCGGCTATGGCTACACCTTC	CASSVLGGRGYGYTF	.	TRBJ1-2	15	.	TRBV5-4
TGTGCCAGCAGCCGAGACGTGGCGGGAGGGCATACAGATACGCAGTATTTT	CASSRDVAGGHTDTQYF	TRBD2	TRBJ2-3	17	.	TRBV3-1/TRBV3-2
TGTGCTAGTGCCGCAGGGGAAAGCGGCACAGATACGCAGTATTTT	CASAAGESGTDTQYF	.	TRBJ2-3	15	.	TRBV12-5
TGTGCCACCGACAGAAGAGGCAATCAGCCCCAGCATTTT	CATDRRGNQPQHF	.	TRBJ1-5	13	.	TRBV3-1/TRBV3-2
TGTGCCAGCAGTTTAGGAGGGATCCAAGAGACCCAGTACTTC	CASSLGGIQETQYF	.	TRBJ2-5	14	few	TRBV28
TGTGCCAGCATTCGAGGTGGCGGGGGCTACGAGCAGTACTTC	CASIRGGGGYEQYF	TRBD2	TRBJ2-7	14	once	TRBV28
TGTGCCAGCAGACTAGCGGGAGAAATGGATACGCAGTATTTT	CASRLAGEMDTQYF	TRBD2	TRBJ2-3	14	.	TRBV14
TGTGCCAGCAGCTTAGCAGCCGGGACTTGGAACGAGCAGTACTTC	CASSLAAGTWNEQYF	.	TRBJ2-7	15	.	TRBV7-2
TGTGCCACCACGGGACAGGCATTCACAGATACGCAGTATTTT	CATTGQAFTDTQYF	TRBD1	TRBJ2-3	14	.	TRBV19
TGTGCCAGCAGTTTAGGAGGATACTACGAGCAGTACTTC	CASSLGGYYEQYF	.	TRBJ2-7	13	.	TRBV28
TGTGCCAGCAGTGGGGACAGGGTAGAGACCCAGTACTTC	CASSGDRVETQYF	TRBD1	TRBJ2-5	13	.	TRBV2
TGTGCCAGCACCCCGGTAGCGGGAGGTAGTGAGCAGTTCTTC	CASTPVAGGSEQFF	TRBD2	TRBJ2-1	14	.	TRBV2
TGTGCCAGCAGCTTTGGACGGGGAAGCTATGGCTACACCTTC	CASSFGRGSYGYTF	.	TRBJ1-2	14	.	TRBV6-5